This T cell receptor (beta chain) was captured in a study of technical replicates of blood from a handful of donors. This CDR3 spans 10 amino acids. Trimming cost V 7 bases and J 6 bases, with 6 bases left between them. The protocol was immunoSEQ multiplex PCR, while the TCRdb copy is restricted to in-frame clones and leaves out a portion. The table shows around 75,000 clones, with about 89% occurring only once. The clonotype was recovered from a human donor in good health. V and J are TRBV23-1 and TRBJ1-2; D possibly corresponds to TRBD1 (6 bases). TRBV23-1 is an open reading frame, and its role is uncertain. Input material: T cells isolated from PBMCs. For the CDR3, the DNA is TGCGCCAGCAACAGGGATGGCTACACCTTC. The encoded protein is CASNRDGYTF.